This record concerns one T cell receptor (beta chain) sequence. What it binds is not known. This same CDR3 is encoded by further DNA sequences in the sample. These data belong to a study of shared clonotypes between healthy human individuals. Study information: The study drew on a couple of women and three men aged 18 to 49 as donors.

CD8 cells regarded as naive lacked CD45RO, were positively chosen for CCR7, and omitted terminally differentiated effector memory CD45RA+ cells. The healthy adult donors were HIV-negative and reported no recent acute infections or vaccinations. Sequencing was performed with immunoSEQ multiplex PCR; in TCRdb, only in-frame clones are kept and a portion is missing. The table lists fewer than 700,000 clones, about 95% of them singletons. General study points: The four-donor shared clonotypes exceeded non-shared clonotypes in generation probability, with non-shared ones scoring lower.

Trimming shortened V by 1 base and J by 0 bases, and 0 bases separated the two germline ends. CDR3 size: 11 residues. Germline CDR1 and CDR2: DFQATT and SNEGSKA (reference sequence). The chain employs TRBV20-1 and TRBJ1-1, with D unclear. The sequencing input was naive CD8+ T cells sorted from blood. The clonotype comes from a woman in her twenties or thirties in good health. CDR3 in amino acids: CSARVNTEAFF. DNA of the CDR3: TGCAGTGCTAGAGTGAACACTGAAGCTTTCTTT.